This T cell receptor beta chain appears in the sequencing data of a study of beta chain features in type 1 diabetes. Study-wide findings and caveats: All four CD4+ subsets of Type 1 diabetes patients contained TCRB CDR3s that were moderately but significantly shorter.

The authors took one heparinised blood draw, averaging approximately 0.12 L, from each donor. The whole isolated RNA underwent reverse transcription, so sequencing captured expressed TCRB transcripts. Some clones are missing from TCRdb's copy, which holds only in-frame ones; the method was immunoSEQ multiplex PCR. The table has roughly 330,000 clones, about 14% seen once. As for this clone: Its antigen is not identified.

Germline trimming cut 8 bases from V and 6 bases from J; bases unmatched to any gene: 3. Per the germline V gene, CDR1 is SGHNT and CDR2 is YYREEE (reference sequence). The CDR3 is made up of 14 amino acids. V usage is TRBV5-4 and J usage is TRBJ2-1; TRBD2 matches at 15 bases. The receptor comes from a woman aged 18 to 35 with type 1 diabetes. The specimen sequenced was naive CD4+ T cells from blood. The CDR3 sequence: CASGLAGGPNEQFF. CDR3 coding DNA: TGTGCCAGTGGACTAGCGGGAGGGCCCAATGAGCAGTTCTTC.